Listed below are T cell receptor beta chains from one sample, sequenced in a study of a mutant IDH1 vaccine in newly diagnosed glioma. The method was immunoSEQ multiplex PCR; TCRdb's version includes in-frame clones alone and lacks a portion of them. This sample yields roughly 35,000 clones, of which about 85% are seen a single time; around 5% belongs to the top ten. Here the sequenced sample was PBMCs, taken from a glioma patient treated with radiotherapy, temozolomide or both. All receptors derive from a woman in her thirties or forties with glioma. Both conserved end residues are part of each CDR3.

CDR3aa: CASSEVAGNTEAFF
j_gene: TRBJ1-1
v_gene: TRBV2

CDR3aa: CASSQAGTSGYEQYF
j_gene: TRBJ2-7
v_gene: TRBV4-1

CDR3aa: CASSLSSSGLSNQPQHF
j_gene: TRBJ1-5
v_gene: TRBV28

CDR3aa: CAWSATYSVYGYTF
j_gene: TRBJ1-2
v_gene: TRBV30

CDR3aa: CASSQTSGSHGQYF
j_gene: TRBJ2-7
v_gene: TRBV6-1

CDR3aa: CASSRRTGAAEKLFF
j_gene: TRBJ1-4
v_gene: TRBV5-1

CDR3aa: CASSVEAGRSYTF
j_gene: TRBJ1-2
v_gene: TRBV9

CDR3aa: CASSSEWGYEQYF
j_gene: TRBJ2-7
v_gene: TRBV2

CDR3aa: CASSFAPLGEQFF
j_gene: TRBJ2-1
v_gene: TRBV6-5

CDR3aa: CASSLVSMTEAFF
j_gene: TRBJ1-1
v_gene: TRBV5-5

CDR3aa: CASSGMTGFSYNEQFF
j_gene: TRBJ2-1
v_gene: TRBV5-1

CDR3aa: CASSRAGGPQGTQYF
j_gene: TRBJ2-5
v_gene: TRBV14

CDR3aa: CASSLGSPGTARYEQYF
j_gene: TRBJ2-7
v_gene: TRBV5-1

CDR3aa: CATSRPQGYEQYF
j_gene: TRBJ2-7
v_gene: TRBV15

CDR3aa: CASSLGVGEKLFF
j_gene: TRBJ1-4
v_gene: TRBV7-2

CDR3aa: CASQSLSGTYEQYF
j_gene: TRBJ2-7
v_gene: TRBV2

CDR3aa: CAIKETVDNSPLHF
j_gene: TRBJ1-6
v_gene: TRBV10-3

CDR3aa: CAVRWAGAYNEQFF
j_gene: TRBJ2-1
v_gene: TRBV10-3

CDR3aa: CASRNKANSGNTIYF
j_gene: TRBJ1-3
v_gene: TRBV21-1

CDR3aa: CASSFPDSGRSYNEQFF
j_gene: TRBJ2-1
v_gene: TRBV5-4

CDR3aa: CASRASVGRFSYEQYF
j_gene: TRBJ2-7
v_gene: TRBV25-1

CDR3aa: CASSWGSPNTEAFF
j_gene: TRBJ1-1
v_gene: TRBV13

CDR3aa: CASTQCGEGVYQPQHF
j_gene: TRBJ1-5
v_gene: TRBV25-1

CDR3aa: CASGVASTARGADTQYF
j_gene: TRBJ2-3
v_gene: TRBV5-1

CDR3aa: CASSPRTGASETQYF
j_gene: TRBJ2-5
v_gene: TRBV9

CDR3aa: CASSYSGYGNEQYF
j_gene: TRBJ2-7
v_gene: TRBV7-9

CDR3aa: CASSLDQETQYF
j_gene: TRBJ2-5
v_gene: TRBV5-1

CDR3aa: CASSLLVVQPQHF
j_gene: TRBJ1-5
v_gene: TRBV28

CDR3aa: CASSLDFGGRNTEAFF
j_gene: TRBJ1-1
v_gene: TRBV13

CDR3aa: CASSGTSGSQETQYF
j_gene: TRBJ2-5
v_gene: TRBV4-1

CDR3aa: CASSDRTGNYGYTF
j_gene: TRBJ1-2
v_gene: TRBV6-6

CDR3aa: CASSYNQQDFVTQYF
j_gene: TRBJ2-5
v_gene: TRBV6-5

CDR3aa: CASSLKGASYNEQFF
j_gene: TRBJ2-1
v_gene: TRBV5-1

CDR3aa: CASSDLGQGRYTF
j_gene: TRBJ1-2
v_gene: TRBV2

CDR3aa: CASSLSSPLAGLTYEQYF
j_gene: TRBJ2-7
v_gene: TRBV27